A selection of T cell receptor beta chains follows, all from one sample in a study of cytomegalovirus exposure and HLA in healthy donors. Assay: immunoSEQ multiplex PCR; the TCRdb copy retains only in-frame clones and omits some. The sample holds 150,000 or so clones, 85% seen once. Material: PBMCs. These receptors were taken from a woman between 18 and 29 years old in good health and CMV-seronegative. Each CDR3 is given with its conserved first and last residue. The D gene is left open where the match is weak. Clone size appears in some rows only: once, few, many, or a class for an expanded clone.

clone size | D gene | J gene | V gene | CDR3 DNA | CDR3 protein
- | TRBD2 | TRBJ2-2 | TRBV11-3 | TGTGCCAGCAGCCCAGCGGGGGGAAACACCGGGGAGCTGTTTTTT | CASSPAGGNTGELFF
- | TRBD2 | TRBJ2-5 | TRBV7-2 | TGTGCCAGCAGCTTCCCGGGGGGGGGTCAAGAGACCCAGTACTTC | CASSFPGGGQETQYF
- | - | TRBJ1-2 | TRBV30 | TGTGCCTGGAAAGACATCTATGGCTACACCTTC | CAWKDIYGYTF
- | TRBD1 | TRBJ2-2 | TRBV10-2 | TGCGCCAGCTCCCCGGGACAGGGAGTGAACACCGGGGAGCTGTTTTTT | CASSPGQGVNTGELFF
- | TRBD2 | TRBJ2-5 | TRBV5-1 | TGCGCCAGCAGCTTGCAGCGGGGGTCAGAGACCCAGTACTTC | CASSLQRGSETQYF
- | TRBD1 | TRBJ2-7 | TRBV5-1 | TGCGCCAGCAGCACAGGACAGGGGGCCAACGAGCAGTACTTC | CASSTGQGANEQYF
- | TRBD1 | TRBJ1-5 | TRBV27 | TGTGCCAGCAACCCTGAATCAGGGGGAAGCCAGCCCCAGCATTTT | CASNPESGGSQPQHF
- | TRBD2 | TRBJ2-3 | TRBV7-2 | TGTGCCAGCAGCTTGGTAGCGGGGGTTAGCACAGATACGCAGTATTTT | CASSLVAGVSTDTQYF
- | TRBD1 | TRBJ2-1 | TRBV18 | TGTGCCAGCTCACCACCTAGCTTGACAGGGTCTAATGAGCAGTTCTTC | CASSPPSLTGSNEQFF
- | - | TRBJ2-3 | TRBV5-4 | TGTGCCAGCAGCCGGCAGGGCCCCAGCACAGATACGCAGTATTTT | CASSRQGPSTDTQYF
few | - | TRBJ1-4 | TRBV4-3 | TGCGCCAGCAGCCAAGAAAACAGGGATGAAAAACTGTTTTTT | CASSQENRDEKLFF
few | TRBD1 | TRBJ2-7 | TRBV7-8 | TGTGCCAGCAGCCCCCTGACAGGGAGCGAGTACTTC | CASSPLTGSEYF
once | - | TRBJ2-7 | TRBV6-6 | TGTGCCAGCAGCCGAAGCGGATACGAGCAGTACTTC | CASSRSGYEQYF
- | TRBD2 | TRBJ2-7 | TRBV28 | TGTGCCAGCAGCTCCGGGACTATGGACGAGCAGTACTTC | CASSSGTMDEQYF
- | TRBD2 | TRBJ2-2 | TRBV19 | TGTGCCAGTAGTAGGGGAGGGGCTACTCCCGGGGAGCTGTTTTTT | CASSRGGATPGELFF
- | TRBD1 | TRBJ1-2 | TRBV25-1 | TGTGCCAGCAGGGGGACAGCGAACTATGGCTACACCTTC | CASRGTANYGYTF
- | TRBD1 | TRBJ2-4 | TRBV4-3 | TGCGCCAGCAGCTCCGACAGGGCGAACATTCAGTACTTC | CASSSDRANIQYF
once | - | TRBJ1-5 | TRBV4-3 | TGCGCCAGCAGCCAGGAACCCCGTTCGTGGCAGGGTGGAAGTCAGCCCCAGCATTTT | CASSQEPRSWQGGSQPQHF
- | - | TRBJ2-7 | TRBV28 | TGTGCCAGCAGTGTGCCGGGACACCCGCGGGAGTACTTC | CASSVPGHPREYF
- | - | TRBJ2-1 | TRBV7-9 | TGTGCCAGCACCCCCGGGGGAACCTACAATGAGCAGTTCTTC | CASTPGGTYNEQFF
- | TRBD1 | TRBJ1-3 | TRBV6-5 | TGTGCCAGCAGCAACAGGGGGCTGGGAAACACCATATATTTT | CASSNRGLGNTIYF
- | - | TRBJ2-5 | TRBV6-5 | TGTGCCAGCAGTTACTCGATCGGCAGGGGAAGAATAGAGCAGTACTTC | CASSYSIGRGRIEQYF
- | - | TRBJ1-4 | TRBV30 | TGTGCCTGGAGTGACCCACCGGGAATTTCGACTAATGAAAAACTGTTTTTT | CAWSDPPGISTNEKLFF
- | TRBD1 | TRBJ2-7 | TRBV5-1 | TGCGCCAGCAGCTTCGGGAAACTACCGGGACAGGTGACCTACGAGCAGTACTTC | CASSFGKLPGQVTYEQYF
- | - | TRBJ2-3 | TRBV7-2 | TGTGCCAGCAGCTTAGGAGGGCCACACAACGCTTTT | CASSLGGPHNAF
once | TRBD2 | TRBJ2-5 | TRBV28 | TGTGCCAGCAGTTACTCCTTGGGGGGGGAGCAGTACTTC | CASSYSLGGEQYF
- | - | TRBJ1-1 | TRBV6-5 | TGTGCCAGCACCCGACGGACAAACACTGAAGCTTTCTTT | CASTRRTNTEAFF
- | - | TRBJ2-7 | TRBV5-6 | TGTGCCAGCAGCTTTGGGGAGAGCTACGAGCAGTACTTC | CASSFGESYEQYF
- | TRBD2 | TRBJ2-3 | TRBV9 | TGTGCCAGCAGCGTAGTGGATAGCGGGAGACCTGGAGATACGCAGTATTTT | CASSVVDSGRPGDTQYF
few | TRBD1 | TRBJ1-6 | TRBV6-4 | TGTGCCAGCAGTGGGGACAGCGGGGGGGATAATTCACCCCTCCACTTT | CASSGDSGGDNSPLHF
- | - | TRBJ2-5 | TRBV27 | TGTGCCAGCAGTCCTGACAGGACCAAAGAGACCCAGTACTTC | CASSPDRTKETQYF
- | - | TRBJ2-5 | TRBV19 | TGTGCCGCTGCGTGGAGGGCCGGCGAGACCCAGTACTTC | CAAAWRAGETQYF
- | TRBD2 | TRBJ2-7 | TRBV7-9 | TGTGCCAGCAGCTCGGGACTAGCGGGGCACGAGCAGTACTTC | CASSSGLAGHEQYF
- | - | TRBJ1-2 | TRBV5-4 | TGTGCCAGCAGCTTGGACAGCATCTATGGCTACACCTTC | CASSLDSIYGYTF
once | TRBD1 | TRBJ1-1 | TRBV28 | TGTGCCAGCACCGGACAGGGAGGCACTGAAGCTTTCTTT | CASTGQGGTEAFF
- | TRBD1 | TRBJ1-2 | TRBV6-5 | TGTGCCACTGGACAGGGGCATCAAGCGTCTGGCTACACCTTC | CATGQGHQASGYTF
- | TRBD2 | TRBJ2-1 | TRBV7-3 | TGTGCCAGCAGCCCGGGACTAGGCAATGAGCAGTTCTTC | CASSPGLGNEQFF
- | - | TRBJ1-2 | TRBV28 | TGTGCCAGCAGTCAGTACAGGGACCCTAACACCTTC | CASSQYRDPNTF
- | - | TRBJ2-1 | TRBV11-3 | TGTGCCAGCAGCTTAGGTAGGGGGATGGGCTACAATGAGCAGTTCTTC | CASSLGRGMGYNEQFF
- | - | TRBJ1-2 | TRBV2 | TGTGCCAGCAGCGTCAGGGTTAAAGACTATGGCTACACCTTC | CASSVRVKDYGYTF
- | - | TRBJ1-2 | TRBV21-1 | TGTGCCAGCAGCAAATCTTTCAGGGGGCTCGGCTATGGCTACACCTTC | CASSKSFRGLGYGYTF
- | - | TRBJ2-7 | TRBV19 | TGTGCCAGTAGCAAGGGACACAGCTCCTACGAGCAGTACTTC | CASSKGHSSYEQYF
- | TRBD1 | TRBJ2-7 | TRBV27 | TGTGCCAGCACACCTCCCGACAGGGTCTACGAGCAGTACTTC | CASTPPDRVYEQYF
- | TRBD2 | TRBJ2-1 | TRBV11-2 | TGTGCCAGCAGCTTAGTTTCCGCGACTAGCGGGAGCTATGAGCAGTTCTTC | CASSLVSATSGSYEQFF
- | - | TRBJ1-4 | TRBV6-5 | TGTGCCAGCAGTTACAGGGGCCGAAATGAAAAACTGTTTTTT | CASSYRGRNEKLFF
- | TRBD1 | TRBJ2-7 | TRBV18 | TGTGCCAGCTCACCACCAGGGACAGGGGGGGGTGAGCAGTACTTC | CASSPPGTGGGEQYF
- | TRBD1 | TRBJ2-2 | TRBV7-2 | TGTGCCAGCAGCCCGAACAGGGGGACAACCGGGGAGCTGTTTTTT | CASSPNRGTTGELFF
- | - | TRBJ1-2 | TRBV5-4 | TGTGCCAGCCACATGCAGGGGCCCTATGGCTACACCTTC | CASHMQGPYGYTF
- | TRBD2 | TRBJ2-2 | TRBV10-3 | TGTGCCATTGGGACTAGCGTGAACACCGGGGAGCTGTTTTTT | CAIGTSVNTGELFF
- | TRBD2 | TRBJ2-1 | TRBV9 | TGTGCCAGACTCCGACCCCGAGCGGGGGGTCTCAACAATGAGCAGTTCTTC | CARLRPRAGGLNNEQFF
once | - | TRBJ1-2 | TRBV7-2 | TGTGCCAGCAGCTTAGACCTAGGTGGGTCGGTCGGGGGAAAATATGGCTACACCTTC | CASSLDLGGSVGGKYGYTF
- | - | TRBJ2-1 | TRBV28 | TGTGCCAGCGGGGACTTTCGGTTCTTC | CASGDFRFF
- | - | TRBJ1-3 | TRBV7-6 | TGTGCCAGCAGCTTAGCGTTCAGGGGAAACACCATATATTTT | CASSLAFRGNTIYF
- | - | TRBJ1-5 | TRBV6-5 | TGTGCCAGCAGAAGGGGTTCGGTCAATCAGCCCCAGCATTTT | CASRRGSVNQPQHF
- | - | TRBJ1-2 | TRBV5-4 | TGTGCCACAGCACACCAGGCCTATGGCTACACCTTC | CATAHQAYGYTF
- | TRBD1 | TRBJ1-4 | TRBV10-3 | TGTGCCATCTCCCGTGGGACAGGGACTAATGAAAAACTGTTTTTT | CAISRGTGTNEKLFF
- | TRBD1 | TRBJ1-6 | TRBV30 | TGTGCCTGGAGCGCCGGGACAGGTTCTTCACCCCTCCACTTT | CAWSAGTGSSPLHF